This TCR beta chain derives from a study of identifying expanded T cells in peripheral blood. Study-wide results and limits: Over about two and four weeks, about 15 and 19 clones changed, versus roughly 1.1 between replicates. Clone count variance between roughly two-week samples rose with total template count.

The data were produced by immunoSEQ multiplex PCR, yet TCRdb's version contains in-frame clones alone and is incomplete. In the table there are about 100,000 clones, approximately 88% of which are singletons. The V gene end was trimmed by 2 bases and the J gene end by 5 bases; junction bases not matched to a gene: 1. In germline, CDR1 is SGHRS, CDR2 YFSETQ. There are 13 residues in the CDR3. Comment on this clone: The antigen is not known.

Healthy donors had no documented immune events, such as infections, while sampled. This clonotype was sampled from a person aged 18-70 years in good health. The V and J genes are TRBV5-1 and TRBJ2-1; 7 bases line up with TRBD1. Sample: blood. The CDR3 sequence: CASSLGTDNEQFF. DNA for the CDR3: TGCGCCAGCAGCTTAGGGACAGACAATGAGCAGTTCTTC.